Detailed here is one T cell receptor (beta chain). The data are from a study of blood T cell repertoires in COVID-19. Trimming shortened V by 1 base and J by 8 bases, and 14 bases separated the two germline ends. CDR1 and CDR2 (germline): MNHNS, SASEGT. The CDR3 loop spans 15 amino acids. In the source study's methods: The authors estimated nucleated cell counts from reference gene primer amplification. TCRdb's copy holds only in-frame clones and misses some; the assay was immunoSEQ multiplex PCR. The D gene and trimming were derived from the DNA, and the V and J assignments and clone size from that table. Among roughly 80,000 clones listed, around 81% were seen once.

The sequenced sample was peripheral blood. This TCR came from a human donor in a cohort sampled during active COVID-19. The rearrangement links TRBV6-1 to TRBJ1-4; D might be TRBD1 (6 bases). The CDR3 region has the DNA TGTGCCAGCAGTGAAGGTGTGTGGGACACAGAAAAACTGTTTTTT. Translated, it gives CASSEGVWDTEKLFF.